A selection of T cell receptor beta chains follows, all from one sample in a study of T cell repertoires in cytomegalovirus infection. Each CDR3 protein gets one entry after TCRdb re-called the reads with MiXCR. The sample shows around 740,000 distinct CDR3 sequences, roughly 36% of them seen only once. The material sequenced was PBMCs. These receptors all stem from a human donor in good health (CMV status not recorded). Some clones in this sample may be carry-over from other donors' samples. CDR3s leave out the opening cysteine and the closing phenylalanine or tryptophan. D genes are given only for firm matches.

TRBD1,TRBV28,ASSLFRQGLQETQY
.,TRBV19,ASSIVGWETQY
TRBD2,TRBV20-1,SARDTAGDKPRQF
.,TRBV12-3/TRBV12-4,ASSLGEDFRFEQY
.,TRBV19,ASTETGPSNQPQH
.,TRBV6-5,ASTSFTEAF
.,TRBV7-9,ASSLALQGRGQPQH
TRBD2,TRBV10-3,AISQLAGGTETQY
.,TRBV5-1,ASSGGTSRIGTNTEAF
TRBD2,TRBV27,ASSLLSSGRAYEQY
.,TRBV7-2,SSSLSTGRTVNTTY
.,TRBV12-3/TRBV12-4,ASSSDRGYT
.,TRBV27,ASSVTPFNEQF
TRBD2,TRBV7-9,ASSLRPTSGVGVYNEQF
.,TRBV27,ASSYGLVSHEQY
.,TRBV27,ASSFGREGHNSPLH
TRBD2,TRBV11-2,ASSLEPTSGRLNEQF
.,TRBV7-2,ASSFASESYNEQF
.,TRBV5-6,ASSPPRQGNYGYT
.,TRBV12-3/TRBV12-4,ASSPGDGFYSGANVLT
.,TRBV3-1,ASSFSGTDTQY
.,TRBV7-6,ASSLSLRDGDTQY
.,TRBV6-2/TRBV6-3,ASSSDALTSYEQY
TRBD1,TRBV7-6,ASSPRDRERDEQF
.,TRBV24-1,ATSDLKGRSETQY
.,TRBV7-2,ASSLGSGADETQY
TRBD2,TRBV9,ASSPRTSAGTDTQY
.,TRBV19,ASSIWTTMGGYGYT
.,TRBV30,AWSTGTEAF